This T cell receptor beta chain is from a study of blood T cell repertoires in COVID-19. Study background: Acute and convalescent COVID-19 specimens originated in the United States, Italy and Spain.

The authors' processing: Cell counts per sample came from amplifying reference gene primers. Using immunoSEQ multiplex PCR, the repertoire was profiled, and TCRdb retains in-frame clones only, with some absent. The V and J calls and clone size come from that table; D and trimming were worked out from the DNA. There are over 100,000 clones in the sample; more than 60% occur only once, and under 2.5% lies in the top ten. Per the germline V gene, CDR1 is MNHEY and CDR2 is SMNVEV (reference sequence). The CDR3 sequence is 13 residues long. V gave up 6 bases and J gave up 2 bases, with 10 bases separating them.

The chain links TRBV27 to TRBJ1-2; D is uncertain. This clonotype originated in a woman aged 70 to 79 with acute or convalescent COVID-19. The sequencing input was peripheral blood. In nucleotides, the CDR3 is TGTGCCAGCAGCCCTGGCGGGAACTATGGCTACACCTTC. Its translation: CASSPGGNYGYTF.